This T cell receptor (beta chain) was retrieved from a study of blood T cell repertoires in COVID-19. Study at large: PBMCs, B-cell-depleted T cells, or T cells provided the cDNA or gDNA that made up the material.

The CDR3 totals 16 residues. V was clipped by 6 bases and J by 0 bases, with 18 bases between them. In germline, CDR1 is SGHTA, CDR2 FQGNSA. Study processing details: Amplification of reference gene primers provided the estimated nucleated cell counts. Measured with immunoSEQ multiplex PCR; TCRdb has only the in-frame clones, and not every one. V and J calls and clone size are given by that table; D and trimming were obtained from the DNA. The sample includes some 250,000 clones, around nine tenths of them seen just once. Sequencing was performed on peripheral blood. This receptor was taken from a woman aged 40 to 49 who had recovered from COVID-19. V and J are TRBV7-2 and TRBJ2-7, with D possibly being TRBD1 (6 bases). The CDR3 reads CASRKRGRDNSYEQYF. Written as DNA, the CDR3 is TGTGCCAGCAGGAAACGGGGTAGGGACAACTCCTACGAGCAGTACTTC. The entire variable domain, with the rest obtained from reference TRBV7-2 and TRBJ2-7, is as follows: GAGVSQSPSNKVTEKGKDVELRCDPISGHTALYWYRQSLGQGLEFLIYFQGNSAPDKSGLPSDRFSAERTGGSVSTLTIQRTQQEDSAVYLCASRKRGRDNSYEQYFGPGTRLTVT.